Listed here is a single T cell receptor (beta chain). This sample is part of a study of blood T cell repertoires in COVID-19. The overall study: Donors in the United States, Italy and Spain gave samples during acute or convalescent COVID-19. The analysed material was cDNA or gDNA that came from T cells, B-cell-depleted T cells, or PBMCs.

As handled by the study authors: Cell counts per sample came from amplifying reference gene primers. Sequencing was performed with immunoSEQ multiplex PCR; in TCRdb, only in-frame clones are kept and a portion is missing. D and trimming come from the DNA, and the V and J calls and clone size come from that table. The data hold about 140,000 clones, with about three quarters observed a single time. CDR3 length: 13 amino acids. V lost 3 bases to trimming and J lost 10 bases, with 13 bases between them. CDR1 is SGDLS, CDR2 YYNGEE, per germline. The origin of this receptor is a woman older than 75 with active or convalescent COVID-19. The chain combines TRBV9 with TRBJ1-4; D perhaps matches TRBD1 (5 bases). The sequenced sample was peripheral blood. CDR3 sequence (DNA): TGTGCCAGCAGCGCGACCCCGCAGGGAAAACTGTTTTTT. It is translated as CASSATPQGKLFF. Complete variable domain (other parts from reference TRBV9 and TRBJ1-4): DSGVTQTPKHLITATGQRVTLRCSPRSGDLSVYWYQQSLDQGLQFLIQYYNGEERAKGNILERFSAQQFPDLHSELNLSSLELGDSALYFCASSATPQGKLFFGSGTQLSVL.